The 4 T cell receptor beta chains presented below share a single source sample, sequenced in a study of T cell responses to AZD1222 COVID-19 vaccine. This table comes from immunoSEQ multiplex PCR, and its TCRdb copy is limited to in-frame clones, with some not included. The table records approximately 120,000 clones, about 90% of them present only once. The sequences come from peripheral blood, collected 28 days after the second AZD1222 dose. The receptors come from an adult who received the AZD1222 COVID-19 vaccine.

The rearrangement joins TRBV12-3 or TRBV12-4 to TRBJ1-6, with D perhaps TRBD1 (5 bases). Trimming took off 7 bases at V and 7 bases at J, with 11 bases between the two ends. The CDR3 extends over 13 amino acids. CDR3 DNA: TGTGCCAGCACTGAGGGGTGGAATTCACCCCTCCACTTT. Amino acids: CASTEGWNSPLHF.

This rearrangement joins TRBV6-4 to TRBJ1-2; D not resolved. CDR3 length: 16 residues. Germline assignment: CDR1 MRHNA and CDR2 SNTAGT. V was clipped by 6 bases and J by 4 bases, with 21 bases between them. CDR3 loop: CASSAGPDSKIYGYTF. CDR3 nucleotides: TGTGCCAGCAGCGCCGGCCCGGATTCCAAAATCTATGGCTACACCTTC.

This clone was counted only a few times. The V and J genes are TRBV6-4 and TRBJ2-3; perhaps TRBD1 as D (7 bases). This CDR3 is 15 amino acids long. The germline V gene has CDR1 MRHNA and CDR2 SNTAGT. V lost 6 bases to trimming and J lost 0 bases, with 13 bases between them. CDR3 region: CASSFAGGSTDTQYF. DNA for the CDR3: TGTGCCAGCAGCTTTGCAGGGGGGAGCACAGATACGCAGTATTTT.

The rearrangement links TRBV7-2 to TRBJ2-3; perhaps TRBD2 as D (6 bases). The CDR3 consists of 18 residues. The ends were cut back, 2 bases at V and 5 bases at J, with 23 bases in the middle. CDR1 and CDR2 from the germline V gene are SGHTA and FQGNSA. CDR3 in DNA: TGTGCCAGCAGCTTACGGGGCTTCGGGGGTCGTAGGTTAGATACGCAGTATTTT. Translation gives CASSLRGFGGRRLDTQYF.